This entry features one TCR beta chain sequence. In the study's own analysis: Amplification with reference gene primers provided the estimates of nucleated cell counts. The method was immunoSEQ multiplex PCR; TCRdb's version includes in-frame clones alone and lacks a portion of them. That table furnishes V, J and clone size, whereas the DNA furnished D and trimming. Of around 420,000 clones listed, approximately 88% are singletons. This specimen belongs to a study of blood T cell repertoires in COVID-19. This CDR3 is built from 13 residues. Unmatched junction bases numbered 8, after V lost 10 bases and J lost 2 bases. CDR1 is MNHEY and CDR2 is SVGAGI in the germline V gene.

This clonotype was obtained from a middle-aged woman with acute COVID-19. The material sequenced was PBMCs or T cells enriched from blood (not recorded which). The V gene is TRBV6-5, the J gene TRBJ2-7; 7 nucleotides line up with TRBD2. This CDR3 reads CATSREGTYEQYF. The CDR3 DNA follows: TGTGCCACCTCAAGGGAGGGTACCTACGAGCAGTACTTC.